Listed here are 17 T cell receptor beta chains from one sample, sequenced in a study of regulatory dendritic cells for organ transplantation. These receptors' targets are unknown. The assay was immunoSEQ multiplex PCR, and TCRdb's table has in-frame clones only and misses some. The table includes roughly 20,000 clones, 70% to 90% detected once. Allogeneic regulatory or mature dendritic cells were co-cultured for 5 days with CFSE-labeled sorted T cells at 1:10. The sequenced sample was naive CD4+ T cells from blood cultured with regulatory dendritic cells. Specified subset: CD45RA+ naive T cells. The receptors shown here come from a human donor in good health.

Concerning this clone: Compared with germline, one end of the junction differs, possibly owing to a read error. The CDR3 DNA reads as TGTGCCAGCAGCTACTCCACCCAGAAAACTGAAGCTTTCTTT. Its protein is CASSYSTQKTEAFF. The chain carries TRBV6-6 and TRBJ1-1; no clear D gene. Germline lookup yields CDR1 MNHNY and CDR2 SVGAGI (reference sequence). The CDR3 runs to 14 residues.

In its sample, this clone was seen once. The chain joins TRBV11-2 to TRBJ2-1; 9 nucleotides agree with TRBD2. Germline CDR1 and CDR2: SGHAT and FQNNGV. V lost 5 bases and J lost 7; bases outside the gene matches: 9. This CDR3 region has 15 residues. The CDR3 protein is CASSTQRGVSNEQFF. In DNA, the CDR3 is TGTGCCAGCAGCACCCAGCGGGGGGTGAGTAATGAGCAGTTCTTC.

V is TRBV18 and J is TRBJ1-6; unclear D gene. This CDR3 comprises 13 residues. V lost 2 bases and J 8 bases, leaving 7 bases between the germline ends. Germline assignment: CDR1 KGHSH and CDR2 LQKENI. CDR3 DNA: TGTGCCAGCTCACCAGGACGGGATTCACCCCTCCACTTT. The encoded protein is CASSPGRDSPLHF. Supplemented by reference TRBV18 and TRBJ1-6, the full variable domain reads NAGVMQNPRHLVRRRGQEARLRCSPMKGHSHVYWYRQLPEEGLKFMVYLQKENIIDESGMPKERFSAEFPKEGPSILRIQQVVRGDSAAYFCASSPGRDSPLHFGNGTRLTVT.

The V and J genes are TRBV7-2 and TRBJ2-7; the D is unclear. Germline CDR1 is SGHTA and CDR2 is FQGNSA. V gave up 1 base and J gave up 4 bases, with 5 bases separating them. The CDR3 has 12 amino acids. The CDR3 DNA follows: TGTGCCAGCAGCTTAGTTTTGTACGAGCAGTACTTC. Translated, it gives CASSLVLYEQYF.

The gene calls are TRBV28 and TRBJ2-3; 10 bases agree with TRBD2. Germline assignment: CDR1 MDHEN and CDR2 SYDVKM. This CDR3 comprises 15 residues. The junction had 10 bases not matched to a gene; V was cut back by 7 bases and J by 6 bases. The CDR3 sequence: CASTRAGGPDDTQYF. The DNA for the CDR3 is TGTGCCAGCACCCGAGCGGGAGGGCCAGACGATACGCAGTATTTT.

This clone turned up a few times. The chain uses TRBV10-3 and TRBJ1-4; D unclear. There are 13 residues in the CDR3. The germline V and J ends were trimmed by 0 bases and 7 bases, with 6 bases remaining between them. The germline V gene has CDR1 ENHRY and CDR2 SYGVKD. The CDR3 sequence is CAISESDVEKLFF. The CDR3 DNA follows: TGTGCCATCAGTGAGTCGGACGTTGAAAAACTGTTTTTT.

V gene TRBV27 combines with J gene TRBJ2-5; D may be TRBD1 (6 bases). The closer fit of TRBJ2-7 to the DNA end suggests the J call may be wrong. Germline assignment: CDR1 MNHEY and CDR2 SMNVEV (reference sequence). This CDR3 is built from 12 residues. The CDR3 loop reads CGRGIIRYEQYF. CDR3 DNA: TGTGGCAGGGGAATAATACGCTACGAGCAGTACTTC.

The CDR3 loop reads CASRPGEPNQPQHF. For the CDR3, the DNA is TGTGCCAGCAGACCCGGAGAGCCTAATCAGCCCCAGCATTTT. V and J are TRBV6-5 and TRBJ1-5; no clear D gene. CDR1 MNHEY and CDR2 SVGAGI come from the germline V gene. There are 14 residues in the CDR3. Trimming cost V 6 bases and J 4 bases, with 13 bases left between them.

The genes are TRBV6-5 and TRBJ2-7; D call uncertain. With 0 bases removed from V and 0 bases from J, the gap between germline ends came to 12 bases. This CDR3 comprises 16 residues. Germline CDR1 reads MNHEY; CDR2 reads SVGAGI. The CDR3 DNA follows: TGTGCCAGCAGTTACTCGTCGAGTCTACGCTCCTACGAGCAGTACTTC. It specifies CASSYSSSLRSYEQYF.

The V and J genes are TRBV4-2 and TRBJ2-1, with D unclear. The CDR3 runs to 13 residues. Per germline, CDR1 LGHNA and CDR2 YNFKEQ. The V end was cut by 3 bases, the J end by 6 bases, with 9 bases between. The CDR3 DNA sequence: TGTGCCAGCAGCCATTCCAGAACCAATGAGCAGTTCTTC. Translation: CASSHSRTNEQFF.

This clone occurred once. V usage is TRBV12-5 and J usage is TRBJ2-7, with D maybe TRBD1 (6 bases). Trimming pared 3 bases from V and 12 bases from J, leaving 15 bases between. From germline, CDR1 is LGHNT and CDR2 FRNRAP. The CDR3 totals 12 residues. The chain's CDR3 is CASGLEQGLLYF. The CDR3, as DNA: TGTGCTAGTGGTTTAGAACAGGGCCTATTGTACTTC.

The genes are TRBV7-9 and TRBJ2-5; tentative D call: TRBD2 (6 bases). V dropped 5 bases and J dropped 2 bases, with 12 bases sitting between them. Germline values: CDR1 SEHNR, CDR2 FQNEAQ (reference sequence). The CDR3 runs 14 residues. DNA for the CDR3: TGTGCCAGCAGCGACAGTCGGGGGCAAGAGACCCAGTACTTC. This translates into CASSDSRGQETQYF.

The rearrangement uses TRBV7-2 and TRBJ2-7; 10 bases line up with TRBD1. Germline CDR1 reads SGHTA; CDR2 reads FQGNSA. The CDR3 runs 15 residues. The ends lost 1 base at V and 11 bases at J; junction bases unmatched: 11. CDR3 DNA sequence: TGTGCCAGCAGCTTAGGACAGACAGGGGGCCTCCCTGAGTACTTC. It encodes CASSLGQTGGLPEYF.

This clone was observed once. The genes are TRBV11-2 and TRBJ2-1; D not resolved. Deletions cut 1 base from V and 8 bases from J, with 12 bases between. CDR1 and CDR2 from the germline V gene are SGHAT and FQNNGV. The CDR3 consists of 14 residues. This chain's CDR3 is CASSLALGFHEQFF. The CDR3 DNA reads TGTGCCAGCAGCTTAGCCTTGGGGTTTCATGAGCAGTTCTTC.

The J gene is TRBJ2-6, the V gene TRBV7-3; D remains unclear. CDR1 SGHTA and CDR2 FQGTGA come from the germline V gene. The CDR3 spans 15 residues. Trimming left V 8 bases short and J 0 bases short, with 11 bases between. CDR3 loop: CASSRGGSGANVLTF. DNA for the CDR3: TGTGCCAGCTCCAGAGGCGGCTCTGGGGCCAACGTCCTGACTTTC.

This clone was seen only once. V is TRBV27 and J is TRBJ1-4, with 8 bases fitting TRBD1. CDR1 MNHEY and CDR2 SMNVEV come from the germline V gene (reference sequence). With V trimmed by 6 bases and J by 6 bases, 12 bases remained unmatched. The CDR3 spans 16 residues. CDR3 amino acids: CASRRIQGVRDEKLFF. CDR3 in DNA: TGTGCCAGCAGGCGCATACAGGGGGTAAGAGATGAAAAACTGTTTTTT.

V is TRBV9 and J is TRBJ2-3, with 11 bases lining up with TRBD2. Germline V gives CDR1 SGDLS, CDR2 YYNGEE. V shed 4 bases, J shed 4 bases, and the junction held 8 bases outside the gene matches. The CDR3 runs 16 residues. The CDR3 nucleotides are TGTGCCAGCAGCCAAACGACTAGCGGGATCCCAGATACGCAGTATTTT. Its protein product is CASSQTTSGIPDTQYF.